Described below is a single T cell receptor (beta chain) sequence and its context. With MiXCR, TCRdb reprocessed the PCR reads. The table lists 21,000 or so clones, approximately 14% of them singletons, with over 15% in the top ten. Thyroid surgery took place with no prior treatment in any patient. The sample originates from a study of metastatic and nonmetastatic thyroid tumors. Study-level information: From malignant and benign thyroid patients, repertoires in blood and in tumor or nodule tissue were compared.

This CDR3 contains 13 residues. From germline, CDR1 is MNHEY and CDR2 SVGAGI. Trimming took 7 bases from V and 3 from J, leaving 12 bases between them. The sample was blood. J is TRBJ1-2 and V is TRBV6-5; D call uncertain. This TCR came from a female donor with papillary thyroid cancer or a benign thyroid nodule (not recorded which). Some clones in this sample may be carry-over from other donors' samples. Here the CDR3 DNA reads TGTGCCAGCATTTCCGGGGTGGACTATGGCTACACCTTC. It is translated as CASISGVDYGYTF.